The 27 T cell receptor beta chains presented below share a single source sample, sequenced in a study of regulatory T cells in long-lasting Graves disease. As to time point: newly diagnosed GD, antithyroid drugs for less than 3 months. RNA from PBMCs was the source of the TCR library. The TCR beta library used iRepertoire HTBI primers with Arm-PCR amplification of CDR3. TCRdb re-called the multiplex PCR reads with MiXCR, one entry per CDR3 protein. The sample holds hundreds of thousands of distinct CDR3 sequences; less than 20% are singletons and the top ten take roughly 18%. This sample also appeared in a second study, on T cells in Graves' hyperthyroidism and ophthalmopathy.

Material: peripheral blood mononuclear cells (PBMCs), obtained at new diagnosis, from a patient treated with antithyroid drugs. Receptors were obtained from a woman under 40 with Graves disease.

The table lists this clonotype with many counts. The chain employs TRBV20-1 and TRBJ2-5; TRBD1 or TRBD2 may be the D gene (5 bases each). This CDR3 comprises 12 residues. Germline V lookup: CDR1 DFQATT, CDR2 SNEGSKA (reference sequence). V was cut by 6 bases and J by 7 bases, with 15 bases left in between. The CDR3 bases are TGCAGTGCCCCTTCGCAGGGACCGACCCAGTACTTC. Amino acid sequence: CSAPSQGPTQYF.

This clonotype appeared a few times. CDR3 in amino acids: CASIVGVSYNEQFF. DNA of the CDR3: TGTGCCAGCATCGTGGGGGTTTCCTACAATGAGCAGTTCTTC. The V and J genes are TRBV7-2 and TRBJ2-1; D possibly matches TRBD1 or TRBD2 (5 bases each). Trimming took off 7 bases at V and 1 base at J, with 11 bases between the two ends. CDR1 and CDR2 from the germline V gene are SGHTA and FQGNSA. CDR3 length: 14 residues.

This clonotype has at least ten counts. The CDR3 spells CASRRLSYNEQFF. CDR3 DNA: TGTGCCAGCAGGAGGCTTTCCTACAATGAGCAGTTCTTC. The chain joins TRBV6-2 or TRBV6-3 to TRBJ2-1; D ambiguous. The germline V gene encodes CDR1 MNHEY and CDR2 SVGEGT. The CDR3 runs 13 residues. Trimming removed 6 bases at V and 1 base at J, with 7 bases between.

This clonotype was seen a few times. This chain links TRBV27 with TRBJ2-5, with a weak D call TRBD1 (6 bases). CDR3 size: 15 residues. From germline, CDR1 is MNHEY and CDR2 SMNVEV (reference sequence). Trimming stripped 6 bases from V and 2 bases from J, with 16 bases between. Here the CDR3 DNA reads TGTGCCAGCAGGGACGGACAGACATTACAAGAGACCCAGTACTTC. It encodes CASRDGQTLQETQYF.

The chain has TRBV19 and TRBJ2-5; tentative D call: TRBD1 (6 bases). The germline CDR1 and CDR2 sequences are LNHDA and SQIVND (reference sequence). The CDR3 has 13 amino acids. Trimming left V 4 bases short and J 5 bases short, with 11 bases between. The CDR3 region has the DNA TGTGCCAGTAGTAGGGGACATCCCGAGACCCAGTACTTC. It specifies CASSRGHPETQYF.

This clonotype was seen at least ten times. The chain couples TRBV28 to TRBJ2-7; no clear D. Germline CDR1 reads MDHEN; CDR2 reads SYDVKM. Trimming stripped 5 bases from V and 3 bases from J, with 14 bases between. The CDR3 is 14 amino acids. The CDR3 DNA follows: TGTGCCAGCAGTAGCCCGCACAAAGTCTACGAGCAGTACTTC. Protein sequence: CASSSPHKVYEQYF.

The chain employs TRBV18 and TRBJ2-1; 13 bases are a match to TRBD2. The germline V gene has CDR1 KGHSH and CDR2 LQKENI. The CDR3 contains 15 residues. V lost 3 bases to trimming and J lost 8 bases; unmatched junction nucleotides: 4. CDR3 in DNA: TGTGCCAGCTCACCGGGACTAGCGGGAAAGGATGAGCAGTTCTTC. It specifies CASSPGLAGKDEQFF.

This clonotype was seen at least ten times. The chain carries TRBV6-1 and TRBJ1-5; D is uncertain. Trimming left V 5 bases short and J 1 base short, with 12 bases between. This CDR3 contains 15 residues. CDR1 and CDR2 (germline): MNHNS, SASEGT. CDR3 sequence reads: CASSKGILSNQPQHF. For the CDR3, the DNA is TGTGCCAGCAGTAAAGGGATTTTGAGCAATCAGCCCCAGCATTTT.

The V gene is TRBV6-1, the J gene TRBJ2-7; TRBD1 matches at 7 bases. V was pared by 3 bases and J by 2 bases, with 10 bases of the junction left unmatched. There are 16 residues in the CDR3. From germline, CDR1 is MNHNS and CDR2 SASEGT. This chain's CDR3 is CASSENHRGDTYEQYF. The CDR3 DNA reads TGTGCCAGCAGTGAGAACCACAGGGGCGATACCTACGAGCAGTACTTC.

The genes are TRBV20-1 and TRBJ2-4, with D possibly matching TRBD2 (5 bases). The germline CDR1 and CDR2 sequences are DFQATT and SNEGSKA (reference sequence). V shed 5 bases and J shed 4 bases, with 18 bases lying between them. The CDR3 consists of 15 residues. Written as DNA, the CDR3 is TGCAGTGCTCTAGCCTTGAGAGCCAGGAAAAACATTCAGTACTTC. It yields the protein CSALALRARKNIQYF.

This clonotype was recorded many times. The genes are TRBV3-1 and TRBJ2-3; 12 bases are a match to TRBD2. The V and J ends lost 0 bases and 3 bases, in that order; junction bases with no gene match: 1. From germline, CDR1 is LGHDT and CDR2 YNNKEL (reference sequence). The CDR3 totals 16 residues. As DNA, the CDR3 is TGTGCCAGCAGCCAAGATCTAGCGGGAGGGACAGATACGCAGTATTTT. It specifies CASSQDLAGGTDTQYF.

This clonotype has more than one count but fewer than ten. The chain uses TRBV3-1 and TRBJ1-2; 9 nucleotides agree with TRBD1. The germline CDR1 and CDR2 sequences are LGHDT and YNNKEL (reference sequence). This CDR3 has 18 amino acids. Trimming removed 4 bases from V and 0 bases from J; junction bases left unmatched: 12. The CDR3 loop reads CASSRRGTGRGSNYGYTF. CDR3 nucleotides: TGTGCCAGCAGCCGGCGCGGGACAGGGCGAGGTTCTAACTATGGCTACACCTTC.

The chain is built from TRBV7-9 and TRBJ1-2, with 7 bases identical to TRBD1. The CDR3 is 16 amino acids. The V and J ends lost 4 bases and 6 bases, in that order; junction bases with no gene match: 14. Germline loops: CDR1 SEHNR, CDR2 FQNEAQ (reference sequence). For the CDR3, the DNA is TGTGCCAGCAGCTCCGTCGACAGGGCAAATTACGATGGCTACACCTTC. Its translation: CASSSVDRANYDGYTF.

Ten or more counts support this clonotype. CDR3 residues: CASSLNGGFEKLFF. For the CDR3, the DNA is TGTGCCAGCAGCTTAAATGGAGGATTTGAAAAACTGTTTTTT. V gene TRBV7-9 combines with J gene TRBJ1-4; D not certain. The CDR3 runs to 14 residues. V was trimmed by 2 bases and J by 7 bases, leaving 11 bases between them. Germline V gene sequence: CDR1 SEHNR, CDR2 FQNEAQ (reference sequence).

This clonotype was seen only a few times. The chain combines TRBV2 with TRBJ2-5; maybe TRBD1 (8 bases). The CDR3 has 14 residues. Germline values: CDR1 SNHLY, CDR2 FYNNEI. Trimming took off 7 bases at V and 1 base at J, with 13 bases between the two ends. CDR3: CASTTGGVQETQYF. CDR3 bases: TGTGCCAGCACTACAGGGGGGGTCCAAGAGACCCAGTACTTC.

As regards this clonotype: An end of the junction differs from the germline gene, which may be a read error. The chain uses TRBV20-1 and TRBJ2-7, with D possibly TRBD2 on 6 matching bases. CDR3 length equals 12 residues. Per the germline V gene, CDR1 is DFQATT and CDR2 is SNEGSKA (reference sequence). As DNA, the CDR3 is TGCAGTGCTAGCGGGAGATCCTACGAGCTGTACTTC. Its translation: CSASGRSYELYF.

This clonotype has ten or more counts. The CDR3 reads CASSVGEGGGTEAFF. CDR3 bases: TGTGCCAGCAGCGTAGGGGAGGGTGGAGGCACTGAAGCTTTCTTT. The chain employs TRBV9 and TRBJ1-1; D not resolved. The CDR3 is 15 amino acids. The V gene's germline CDR1 is SGDLS and CDR2 YYNGEE. The V end lost 0 bases, the J end lost 4 bases, and 13 bases lay between the germline ends.

This clonotype was seen a handful of times. The chain employs TRBV20-1 and TRBJ2-7, with D perhaps TRBD1 (6 bases). Deletions cut 2 bases from V and 6 bases from J, with 20 bases between. CDR1 and CDR2 (germline): DFQATT, SNEGSKA (reference sequence). This CDR3 is 15 amino acids long. In DNA form, the CDR3 reads TGCAGTGCTAGACGCCTACAGGGAATCACCGGCGAGCAGTACTTC. Amino acid sequence: CSARRLQGITGEQYF.

This clonotype was detected a few times. The V gene is TRBV5-1, the J gene TRBJ2-2; 7 bases fit TRBD2. V was clipped by 2 bases and J by 4 bases; unmatched bases: 8. CDR3 length equals 16 residues. Germline V gene lookup returns CDR1 SGHRS and CDR2 YFSETQ. The CDR3 DNA reads TGCGCCAGCAGCTTTGAACTAGCGTTGAGCACCGGGGAGCTGTTTTTT. Its protein is CASSFELALSTGELFF.

A few counts support this clonotype. J is TRBJ2-2 and V is TRBV28; 7 nucleotides match TRBD1. CDR1 MDHEN and CDR2 SYDVKM come from the germline V gene. The V and J ends lost 2 bases and 3 bases, in that order; junction bases with no gene match: 6. CDR3 length equals 16 residues. CDR3 coding DNA: TGTGCCAGCAGTTTACCCGGACAGGTTGACACCGGGGAGCTGTTTTTT. Amino acid sequence: CASSLPGQVDTGELFF.

This clonotype showed up many times. V usage is TRBV9 and J usage is TRBJ2-3, with D perhaps TRBD1 (6 bases). The CDR3 loop spans 15 amino acids. Germline-derived CDR1 and CDR2 are SGDLS and YYNGEE. V was cut by 0 bases and J by 0 bases, with 8 bases left in between. Here the CDR3 DNA reads TGTGCCAGCAGCGTAGGGACAGCTAGCACAGATACGCAGTATTTT. Amino acids: CASSVGTASTDTQYF.

In this sample, this clonotype turned up many times. The V call is TRBV27, the J call TRBJ2-1; 13 positions match TRBD2. V was pared by 3 bases and J by 9 bases, with 11 bases of the junction left unmatched. Looked up from germline, CDR1 is MNHEY and CDR2 is SMNVEV (reference sequence). CDR3 length: 17 amino acids. CDR3 sequence reads: CASSFLATSGRAAEQFF. CDR3 coding DNA: TGTGCCAGCAGTTTCCTTGCCACTAGCGGGAGGGCCGCTGAGCAGTTCTTC.

V is TRBV5-1 and J is TRBJ1-1; TRBD1 matches at 11 bases. CDR3 length: 15 residues. Losses at the gene ends were 4 bases for V and 5 bases for J; bases not matched to a gene: 7. CDR1 and CDR2 (germline): SGHRS, YFSETQ. CDR3 sequence: CASSLRDRGDTEAFF. The CDR3 nucleotides read TGCGCCAGCAGCCTCCGGGACAGGGGGGATACTGAAGCTTTCTTT.

This clonotype was seen a handful of times. The chain is built from TRBV11-2 and TRBJ2-1; the match to TRBD1 covers 8 bases. J was trimmed by 9 bases and V by 1 base; bases with no gene match: 11. The CDR3 covers 16 residues. Germline V gene lookup returns CDR1 SGHAT and CDR2 FQNNGV. This chain's CDR3 is CASSLVSWQGAPEQFF. The CDR3 region has the DNA TGTGCCAGCAGCTTAGTAAGTTGGCAGGGGGCCCCTGAGCAGTTCTTC.

Many counts were recorded for this clonotype. This sequence joins TRBV5-1 and TRBJ2-2; D is perhaps TRBD2 (5 bases). The germline CDR1 and CDR2 sequences are SGHRS and YFSETQ. The V end was cut by 4 bases, the J end by 2 bases, with 12 bases between. The CDR3 loop spans 15 amino acids. CDR3: CASSVAPSNTGELFF. CDR3 DNA sequence: TGCGCCAGCAGCGTAGCGCCCTCTAACACCGGGGAGCTGTTTTTT.

There are a few counts of this clonotype. The chain's CDR3 is CASSELVPGAKNIQYF. The CDR3 DNA is TGTGCCAGCAGTGAATTGGTCCCGGGAGCCAAAAACATTCAGTACTTC. The genes are TRBV25-1 and TRBJ2-4, with D uncertain. CDR1 is MGHDK and CDR2 is SYGVNS in the germline V gene. The CDR3 loop spans 16 amino acids. The V end was cut by 1 base, the J end by 0 bases, with 10 bases between. The full variable domain, rest sourced from reference TRBV25-1 and TRBJ2-4, is EADIYQTPRYLVIGTGKKITLECSQTMGHDKMYWYQQDPGMELHLIHYSYGVNSTEKGDLSSESTVSRIRTEHFPLTLESARPSHTSQYLCASSELVPGAKNIQYFGAGTRLSVL.

This clonotype was observed a few times. The chain links TRBV10-3 to TRBJ1-3; D unresolved. This CDR3 spans 13 amino acids. CDR1 and CDR2 from the germline V gene are ENHRY and SYGVKD. Trimming removed 8 bases at V and 0 bases at J, with 8 bases between. In nucleotides, the CDR3 is TGTGCCATCTCTCCGGTCTCTGGAAACACCATATATTTT. Its protein is CAISPVSGNTIYF.